The 25 T cell receptor beta chains listed next were all sequenced from one sample in a study of T cells in narcolepsy. Sequenced by immunoSEQ multiplex PCR; TCRdb stores in-frame clones only, minus some. The table records some 23,000 clones, approximately 84% of them present only once. Material for sequencing was CD45RA- memory CD4+ T cells from PBMCs. The source of these receptors is a human donor with narcolepsy.

Concerning this clone itself: An end of the junction does not agree with germline; a read error may underlie this. The J gene is TRBJ1-5, the V gene TRBV19, with D uncertain. Germline loops: CDR1 LNHDA, CDR2 SQIVND (reference sequence). This CDR3 spans 12 amino acids. CDR3 DNA: TGTGCCAGTAGTATAGGGGGTCAGGCCCAGCATTTT. Translated: CASSIGGQAQHF.

This clone was detected only once. This chain links TRBV6-1 with TRBJ2-5; D is undetermined. The germline V gene encodes CDR1 MNHNS and CDR2 SASEGT. Trimming pared 7 bases from V and 11 bases from J, leaving 26 bases between. This CDR3 has 15 amino acids. The chain's CDR3 is CASNPLPFSSTEQYF. The CDR3 DNA sequence: TGTGCCAGCAACCCTCTACCGTTCTCTAGTACAGAGCAGTACTTC.

DNA of the CDR3: TGTGCCAGCAGTTACACCGGGACAGGGAGAGATACGCAGTATTTT. Its translation: CASSYTGTGRDTQYF. The chain recombines TRBV6-6 with TRBJ2-3, with 9 nucleotides matching TRBD1. The germline CDR1 and CDR2 sequences are MNHNY and SVGAGI (reference sequence). V lost 2 bases to trimming and J lost 5 bases; unmatched junction nucleotides: 5. The CDR3 is 15 residues long.

The V gene is TRBV18, the J gene TRBJ2-7; 7 bases map to TRBD2. With 1 base clipped from V and 6 bases from J, the junction kept 9 bases outside the gene matches. The V gene's germline CDR1 is KGHSH and CDR2 LQKENI. The CDR3 consists of 15 residues. CDR3 in amino acids: CASSPQGGRDSEQYF. Written as DNA, the CDR3 is TGTGCCAGCTCACCACAAGGCGGGAGAGACAGCGAGCAGTACTTC.

The chain is built from TRBV29-1 and TRBJ2-7; 7 bases match TRBD1. V was clipped by 6 bases and J by 2 bases; unmatched bases: 7. CDR1 SQVTM and CDR2 ANQGSEA come from the germline V gene. The CDR3 totals 13 residues. CDR3 in amino acids: CSVALGTAYEQYF. As DNA, the CDR3 is TGCAGCGTCGCCTTAGGGACAGCCTACGAGCAGTACTTC.

J is TRBJ1-5 and V is TRBV5-1; D is uncertain. Trimming shortened V by 0 bases and J by 5 bases, and 12 bases separated the two germline ends. The CDR3 extends over 15 amino acids. Germline values: CDR1 SGHRS, CDR2 YFSETQ. CDR3 sequence reads: CASSLAGRTDQPQHF. The CDR3, as DNA: TGCGCCAGCAGCTTGGCTGGGAGGACCGATCAGCCCCAGCATTTT.

The rearrangement uses TRBV6-5 and TRBJ1-3; possibly TRBD1 for D (5 bases). This CDR3 is built from 15 residues. Germline CDR1 is MNHEY and CDR2 is SVGAGI. The V end was cut by 2 bases, the J end by 2 bases, with 10 bases between. The CDR3: CASSYQAGPGNTIYF. The CDR3 nucleotides are TGTGCCAGCAGTTACCAAGCAGGGCCTGGAAACACCATATATTTT.

The chain is built from TRBV27 and TRBJ2-3; D may be TRBD1 or TRBD2 (5 bases each). The CDR3 runs 20 residues. The germline V gene encodes CDR1 MNHEY and CDR2 SMNVEV (reference sequence). Trimming pared 7 bases from V and 4 bases from J, leaving 33 bases between. The CDR3 nucleotides read TGTGCCAGCACGGCTAGGGACGGCTTACTTGGGGGAAGGTATCCAGATACGCAGTATTTT. Translation gives CASTARDGLLGGRYPDTQYF.

This clone was recorded a few times. The chain combines TRBV5-1 with TRBJ2-2; D might be TRBD1 or TRBD2, each matching 5 bases. The CDR3 is 14 residues long. Germline CDR1 SGHRS, CDR2 YFSETQ. Trimming cost V 0 bases and J 7 bases, with 10 bases left between them. The CDR3 DNA reads TGCGCCAGCAGCTTGGGAGAGGGGTTCGGGGAGCTGTTTTTT. Translating it yields CASSLGEGFGELFF.

This clone was observed a single time. The chain joins TRBV6-5 to TRBJ1-3; no firm D call. The CDR3 consists of 14 residues. The V end lost 7 bases, the J end lost 0 bases, and 10 bases lay between the germline ends. Germline V gives CDR1 MNHEY, CDR2 SVGAGI. The DNA of the CDR3 is TGTGCCAGCACGGGAGCAGACTCTGGAAACACCATATATTTT. As protein: CASTGADSGNTIYF.

This clone was seen more than once but under ten times. CDR3: CASSETFRGGIQPQHF. DNA of the CDR3: TGCGCCAGCAGTGAGACCTTCAGGGGTGGGATCCAGCCCCAGCATTTT. The chain recombines TRBV10-2 with TRBJ1-5, with D maybe TRBD1 (6 bases). In germline, CDR1 is WSHSY, CDR2 SAAADI. Deletions cut 2 bases from V and 7 bases from J, with 18 bases between. The CDR3 totals 16 residues.

V and J are TRBV6-5 and TRBJ1-4; 9 bases agree with TRBD1. Germline V gene sequence: CDR1 MNHEY, CDR2 SVGAGI. The CDR3 totals 14 residues. V was pared by 5 bases and J by 6 bases, with 4 bases of the junction left unmatched. The CDR3 loop reads CASSTGGNDEKLFF. The CDR3 nucleotides are TGTGCCAGCAGTACAGGGGGCAATGATGAAAAACTGTTTTTT.

This clone has only a few counts. The V and J genes are TRBV9 and TRBJ2-6; TRBD1 might be the D (5 bases). CDR1 is SGDLS and CDR2 is YYNGEE in the germline V gene. V shed 3 bases and J shed 0 bases, with 10 bases lying between them. The CDR3 sequence is 16 residues long. This CDR3 is CASSATQGSGANVLTF. CDR3 in DNA: TGTGCCAGCAGCGCAACCCAGGGCTCTGGGGCCAACGTCCTGACTTTC. Looking up the rest from reference TRBV9 and TRBJ2-6 gives the full variable domain: DSGVTQTPKHLITATGQRVTLRCSPRSGDLSVYWYQQSLDQGLQFLIQYYNGEERAKGNILERFSAQQFPDLHSELNLSSLELGDSALYFCASSATQGSGANVLTFGAGSRLTVL.

This chain links TRBV19 with TRBJ2-1, with a possible D match to TRBD1 (8 bases). In germline, CDR1 is LNHDA, CDR2 SQIVND (reference sequence). This CDR3 is built from 12 residues. Trimming cost V 11 bases and J 7 bases, with 15 bases left between them. The DNA for the CDR3 is TGTGCCTGTAAACAGGGGGGGAATGAGCAGTTCTTC. It specifies CACKQGGNEQFF. Filled out from reference TRBV19 and TRBJ2-1, the complete variable domain reads DGGITQSPKYLFRKEGQNVTLSCEQNLNHDAMYWYRQDPGQGLRLIYYSQIVNDFQKGDIAEGYSVSREKKESFPLTVTSAQKNPTAFYLCACKQGGNEQFFGPGTRLTVL.

DNA for the CDR3: TGTGCCAGCAGTGGCAGCGGTTACGAGCAGTACTTC. Residues: CASSGSGYEQYF. The chain links TRBV6-5 to TRBJ2-7, with a tentative D call TRBD2 (5 bases). V was pared by 5 bases and J by 4 bases, with 9 bases between. The germline gives CDR1 MNHEY, CDR2 SVGAGI. CDR3 length equals 12 residues.

The chain recombines TRBV11-2 with TRBJ2-5, with D possibly TRBD1 on 5 matching bases. Per germline, CDR1 SGHAT and CDR2 FQNNGV. V lost 5 bases to trimming and J lost 3 bases, with 16 bases between them. This CDR3 has 15 amino acids. CDR3 protein: CASSQQPGFEETQYF. For the CDR3, the DNA is TGTGCCAGCAGCCAACAACCAGGGTTCGAAGAGACCCAGTACTTC.

V gene TRBV18 combines with J gene TRBJ1-1; unclear D gene. V lost 5 bases to trimming and J lost 4 bases, with 11 bases between them. This CDR3 comprises 13 residues. The germline CDR1 and CDR2 sequences are KGHSH and LQKENI. CDR3 sequence: CASSSGFTTEAFF. CDR3 DNA: TGTGCCAGCTCATCCGGATTTACCACTGAAGCTTTCTTT.

This chain links TRBV21-1 with TRBJ1-5. TRBV21-1 is a pseudogene locus. CDR3 length: 17 residues. The CDR3 coding sequence is TGTGCCAGCAGACACCATCTAGCTACATTGGCACCATCAGCCCAGCATTTT. This codes for CASRHHLATLAPSAQHF.

This clone was detected only once. This sequence joins TRBV11-2 and TRBJ1-1, with D uncertain. This CDR3 spans 12 amino acids. Looked up from germline, CDR1 is SGHAT and CDR2 is FQNNGV. Trimming cost V 0 bases and J 4 bases, with 3 bases left between them. In DNA form, the CDR3 reads TGTGCCAGCAGCTTAGATGGCACTGAAGCTTTCTTT. It specifies CASSLDGTEAFF.

This clone ranks as medium-sized. The chain joins TRBV7-6 to TRBJ2-7; D ambiguous. Germline lookup yields CDR1 SGHVS and CDR2 FNYEAQ. V lost 5 bases and J 0 bases, leaving 8 bases between the germline ends. The CDR3 loop spans 13 amino acids. The CDR3 DNA reads as TGTGCCAGCAGCCGCGATACCTCCTACGAGCAGTACTTC. It specifies CASSRDTSYEQYF.

This clone was detected only a few times. The DNA of the CDR3 is TGTGCCAGCAGCCAGGTTCGGTTAGCTGGTGCGCAGTATTTT. Protein: CASSQVRLAGAQYF. The chain combines TRBV7-2 with TRBJ2-3; D is unresolved. V was pared by 5 bases and J by 10 bases, with 19 bases between. The CDR3 runs 14 residues. CDR1 and CDR2 (germline): SGHTA, FQGNSA.

V and J are TRBV5-1 and TRBJ1-2; no clear D gene. Germline V gene data show CDR1 as SGHRS and CDR2 as YFSETQ. The CDR3 is 15 amino acids. V lost 1 base and J 0 bases, leaving 10 bases between the germline ends. The CDR3 spells CASSLTQGSNYGYTF. CDR3 bases: TGCGCCAGCAGCTTGACCCAAGGTTCTAACTATGGCTACACCTTC.

The chain is built from TRBV19 and TRBJ1-6; the D is unclear. The V and J ends lost 4 bases and 3 bases respectively, with 4 bases between them. The germline gives CDR1 LNHDA, CDR2 SQIVND (reference sequence). This CDR3 region has 13 residues. CDR3 region: CASSKGYNSPLHF. Written as DNA, the CDR3 is TGTGCCAGTAGTAAAGGCTATAATTCACCCCTCCACTTT.

The chain recombines TRBV18 with TRBJ2-7; 7 nucleotides align to TRBD1. Per the germline V gene, CDR1 is KGHSH and CDR2 is LQKENI. V trimming: 2 bases; J trimming: 2 bases; junction bases outside the gene matches: 6. The CDR3 sequence is 15 residues long. The CDR3 loop reads CASSPSGTVPYEQYF. The CDR3 nucleotides read TGTGCCAGCTCACCATCCGGGACAGTTCCCTACGAGCAGTACTTC.

The rearrangement uses TRBV6-1 and TRBJ2-7; 11 nucleotides agree with TRBD1. The length of the CDR3 is 15 residues. V lost 5 bases, J lost 13 bases, and 16 bases stayed unmatched. CDR1 MNHNS and CDR2 SASEGT come from the germline V gene. The CDR3 DNA reads as TGTGCCAGCAGTCCCAGAGCCCAGGGACAGGGGGTATTCTACTTC. Protein: CASSPRAQGQGVFYF.